This record looks at one T cell receptor (beta chain) sequence and its context. After removal of 3 bases from V and 0 bases from J, the junction contained 4 bases not matched to a gene. CDR3 size: 15 residues. Per the germline V gene, CDR1 is LNHDA and CDR2 is SQIVND (reference sequence). These data belong to a study of T cell changes during pregnancy in multiple sclerosis. Some clones are missing from TCRdb's copy, which holds only in-frame ones; the method was immunoSEQ multiplex PCR. The table has tens of thousands of clones, about 91% seen once. This sequence originates from a female donor with multiple sclerosis, enrolled in a pregnancy study. Sequencing was performed on peripheral blood, taken before pregnancy. The chain carries TRBV19 and TRBJ1-1; 7 bases are a match to TRBD1. CDR3 loop: CASSIGQVVNTEAFF. In DNA form, the CDR3 reads TGTGCCAGTAGTATTGGACAGGTAGTGAACACTGAAGCTTTCTTT.